This passage covers 29 T cell receptor beta chains from one sample sequenced in a study of Tregs in tolerant kidney transplant recipients. For these TCRs, the target antigens are not known. The protocol was immunoSEQ multiplex PCR, while the TCRdb copy is restricted to in-frame clones and leaves out a portion. The top ten hold 2% to 2.5% of the sample, which has approximately 30,000 clones, 70% to 85% seen once. Sample: Tregs from blood cultured with allogeneic cells. These receptors all stem from a human donor in good health.

The CDR3 DNA sequence: TGTGCCTGGAGGGGACAGGGGGCAGGGTCTGAAGCTTTCTTT. It yields the protein CAWRGQGAGSEAFF. The chain joins TRBV30 to TRBJ1-1; TRBD1 matches at 12 bases. CDR3 length: 14 amino acids. Germline values: CDR1 GTSNPN, CDR2 SVGIG (reference sequence). J was trimmed by 6 bases and V by 3 bases; bases with no gene match: 5.

The chain recombines TRBV7-9 with TRBJ2-3; the match to TRBD2 covers 7 bases. The germline V gene has CDR1 SEHNR and CDR2 FQNEAQ (reference sequence). This CDR3 comprises 15 residues. V was clipped by 7 bases and J by 3 bases; unmatched bases: 10. This chain's CDR3 is CASTLQRGRTDTQYF. CDR3 sequence (DNA): TGTGCCAGCACCCTTCAGCGGGGAAGGACAGATACGCAGTATTTT. The whole variable domain, remainder taken from reference TRBV7-9 and TRBJ2-3, is DTGVSQNPRHKITKRGQNVTFRCDPISEHNRLYWYRQTLGQGPEFLTYFQNEAQLEKSRLLSDRFSAERPKGSFSTLEIQRTEQGDSAMYLCASTLQRGRTDTQYFGPGTRLTVL.

This clone showed up just once. The chain couples TRBV7-9 to TRBJ2-1; D call uncertain. Deletions cut 2 bases from V and 6 bases from J, with 14 bases between. CDR3 size: 15 residues. Germline CDR1 is SEHNR and CDR2 is FQNEAQ (reference sequence). The CDR3: CASSLHLTHGNEQFF. In nucleotides, the CDR3 is TGTGCCAGCAGCTTACATCTGACCCACGGCAATGAGCAGTTCTTC.

This chain joins TRBV7-3 and TRBJ2-7; D is ambiguous. CDR1 is SGHTA and CDR2 is FQGTGA in the germline V gene. V gave up 5 bases and J gave up 3 bases, with 8 bases separating them. CDR3 size: 12 residues. CDR3 bases: TGTGCCAGCAGCCCTGGGCACTACGAGCAGTACTTC. It encodes CASSPGHYEQYF.

V gene TRBV30 combines with J gene TRBJ1-1; TRBD1 agrees at 7 bases. This CDR3 comprises 12 residues. The germline V gene has CDR1 GTSNPN and CDR2 SVGIG (reference sequence). Trimming removed 5 bases from V and 7 bases from J; junction bases left unmatched: 7. This CDR3 reads CAWLRGRGEAFF. The CDR3 coding sequence is TGTGCCTGGCTAAGGGGGCGCGGTGAAGCTTTCTTT.

This chain connects TRBV27 to TRBJ1-1; D ambiguous. The CDR3 length is 13 residues. The germline V gene has CDR1 MNHEY and CDR2 SMNVEV (reference sequence). V lost 3 bases and J lost 6, with 11 bases in between. For the CDR3, the DNA is TGTGCCAGCAGTTTTAGGCGCGGGTCTGAAGCTTTCTTT. Translation gives CASSFRRGSEAFF.

This clone was seen once. V usage is TRBV10-3 and J usage is TRBJ2-3; D gene unclear. V dropped 2 bases and J dropped 0 bases, with 6 bases sitting between them. The CDR3 is 14 residues long. Germline V gene sequence: CDR1 ENHRY, CDR2 SYGVKD. CDR3 in amino acids: CAISEVWSTDTQYF. The CDR3 DNA sequence: TGTGCCATCAGTGAGGTCTGGAGCACAGATACGCAGTATTTT.

This chain uses TRBV6-6 with TRBJ2-2; no reliable D call. The CDR3 sequence is 15 residues long. CDR1 and CDR2 from the germline V gene are MNHNY and SVGAGI (reference sequence). The V end lost 0 bases, the J end lost 3 bases, and 8 bases lay between the germline ends. The CDR3 DNA reads as TGTGCCAGCAGTTACTCGATCGAGTACACCGGGGAGCTGTTTTTT. This gives the protein CASSYSIEYTGELFF.

V is TRBV27 and J is TRBJ2-7; 10 bases are a match to TRBD2. The CDR3 runs to 15 residues. Germline CDR1 is MNHEY and CDR2 is SMNVEV (reference sequence). Losses at the gene ends were 3 bases for V and 7 bases for J; bases not matched to a gene: 9. CDR3 residues: CASSFSLAGAGEQYF. The CDR3 bases are TGTGCCAGCAGTTTTAGCCTAGCGGGAGCAGGAGAGCAGTACTTC.

The chain employs TRBV14 and TRBJ2-3; no reliable D call. The ends were cut back, 0 bases at V and 5 bases at J, with 21 bases in the middle. Germline CDR1 SGHDN, CDR2 FVKESK. This CDR3 has 18 amino acids. The CDR3 protein is CASSQDPALWSWGDTQYF. In DNA, the CDR3 is TGTGCCAGCAGCCAAGACCCAGCTTTGTGGTCCTGGGGAGATACGCAGTATTTT. The full variable domain, completed using reference TRBV14 and TRBJ2-3, is EAGVTQFPSHSVIEKGQTVTLRCDPISGHDNLYWYRRVMGKEIKFLLHFVKESKQDESGMPNNRFLAERTGGTYSTLKVQPAELEDSGVYFCASSQDPALWSWGDTQYFGPGTRLTVL.

The chain combines TRBV30 with TRBJ2-2; 10 nucleotides align to TRBD2. The CDR3 runs to 17 residues. V lost 2 bases, J lost 1 base, and 7 bases stayed unmatched. CDR1 GTSNPN and CDR2 SVGIG come from the germline V gene (reference sequence). CDR3 sequence (DNA): TGTGCCTGGAGTAGGGCGACTAGCGGGTGGAACACCGGGGAGCTGTTTTTT. This encodes CAWSRATSGWNTGELFF.

V is TRBV6-6 and J is TRBJ2-1; 9 bases fit TRBD2. The CDR3 is 16 residues long. The V segment lost 6 bases and the J segment 8 bases; nucleotides outside the gene matches: 14. CDR1 and CDR2 (germline): MNHNY, SVGAGI (reference sequence). Written as DNA, the CDR3 is TGTGCCAGCAGCCCTAGCGGGGTTCGGGTTTGGGATGAGCAGTTCTTC. Its protein product is CASSPSGVRVWDEQFF.

This chain connects TRBV5-1 to TRBJ2-7, with D perhaps TRBD2 (6 bases). Trimming left V 0 bases short and J 2 bases short, with 15 bases between. CDR3 length: 16 amino acids. The V gene's germline CDR1 is SGHRS and CDR2 YFSETQ. The CDR3: CASSLESSAIPYEQYF. CDR3 in DNA: TGCGCCAGCAGCTTGGAGTCTAGCGCCATTCCCTACGAGCAGTACTTC.

The V gene is TRBV2, the J gene TRBJ2-5, with 8 nucleotides matching TRBD1. The CDR3 totals 14 residues. V was pared by 7 bases and J by 5 bases, with 9 bases of the junction left unmatched. Germline values: CDR1 SNHLY, CDR2 FYNNEI. The CDR3 DNA sequence: TGTGCCAGCACCCAGGACAGGGCATGGGAGACCCAGTACTTC. This encodes CASTQDRAWETQYF.

This chain uses TRBV9 with TRBJ2-5; possibly TRBD1 or TRBD2 for D (5 bases each). The CDR3 has 15 residues. Germline assignment: CDR1 SGDLS and CDR2 YYNGEE. With 0 bases removed from V and 4 bases from J, the gap between germline ends came to 13 bases. The chain's CDR3 is CASSVAQGEGETQYF. As DNA, the CDR3 is TGTGCCAGCAGCGTAGCGCAGGGAGAGGGAGAGACCCAGTACTTC.

This chain uses TRBV11-1 with TRBJ2-7, with a tentative D call TRBD1 (6 bases). From germline, CDR1 is SGHAT and CDR2 FQDESV (reference sequence). This CDR3 contains 15 residues. Trimming shortened V by 4 bases and J by 2 bases, and 15 bases separated the two germline ends. The CDR3 DNA follows: TGTGCCAGCAGCTCCTCTCTCAGGGGACCCTACGAGCAGTACTTC. Translation gives CASSSSLRGPYEQYF. Full variable domain (outside the CDR3, taken from reference TRBV11-1 and TRBJ2-7): EAEVAQSPRYKITEKSQAVAFWCDPISGHATLYWYRQILGQGPELLVQFQDESVVDDSQLPKDRFSAERLKGVDSTLKIQPAELGDSAMYLCASSSSLRGPYEQYFGPGTRLTVT.

The CDR3 bases are TGTGCCAGCAGGCCGCAGGGGGGGCCCTACTACGAGCAGTACTTC. It yields the protein CASRPQGGPYYEQYF. The chain recombines TRBV2 with TRBJ2-7, with D tentatively TRBD1 or TRBD2 (7 bases each). CDR3 length: 15 amino acids. V was shortened by 6 bases and J by 3 bases, with 18 bases between the two germline ends. Germline V CDR1 and CDR2: SNHLY, FYNNEI.

DNA for the CDR3: TGTGCCAGCAGCCGGGCACAGGCCTATGGCTACACCTTC. It specifies CASSRAQAYGYTF. J is TRBJ1-2 and V is TRBV5-6, with D perhaps matching TRBD1 (5 bases). V was shortened by 4 bases and J by 4 bases, with 11 bases between the two germline ends. Germline lookup yields CDR1 SGHDT and CDR2 YYEEEE. This CDR3 region has 13 residues.

DNA for the CDR3: TGTGCCAGCTCATCGATGCCTTCAAGCTCCTACAATGAGCAGTTCTTC. As protein: CASSSMPSSSYNEQFF. This chain links TRBV18 with TRBJ2-1; D unclear. The CDR3 consists of 16 residues. Per germline, CDR1 KGHSH and CDR2 LQKENI. Trimming took off 5 bases at V and 0 bases at J, with 14 bases between the two ends.

This clone occurred a few times. V and J are TRBV5-5 and TRBJ2-7; D is possibly TRBD2 (5 bases). The CDR3 sequence is 15 residues long. Trimming stripped 5 bases from V and 1 base from J, with 16 bases between. Germline V CDR1 and CDR2: SGHKS, YYEKEE (reference sequence). CDR3 nucleotide sequence: TGTGCCAGCAGGCCTACCTGGACTGGTTCCTACGAGCAGTACTTC. The encoded protein is CASRPTWTGSYEQYF.

Only one count was recorded for this clone. V is TRBV7-2 and J is TRBJ1-5, with TRBD1 as a possible D gene (5 bases). V lost 5 bases, J lost 3 bases, and 14 bases lay in between. Germline V gene lookup returns CDR1 SGHTA and CDR2 FQGNSA. CDR3 length equals 15 residues. CDR3 residues: CASSPSTGYNQPQHF. CDR3 coding DNA: TGTGCCAGCAGCCCTTCTACAGGCTACAATCAGCCCCAGCATTTT.

This sequence joins TRBV27 and TRBJ2-2, with TRBD1 as a possible D gene (6 bases). V dropped 3 bases and J dropped 3 bases, with 14 bases sitting between them. Germline V gene lookup returns CDR1 MNHEY and CDR2 SMNVEV (reference sequence). CDR3 length: 16 amino acids. The CDR3 sequence is CASSFNRDTYTGELFF. DNA for the CDR3: TGTGCCAGCAGTTTTAACCGGGACACCTACACCGGGGAGCTGTTTTTT.

This clone appeared once. V gene TRBV6-1 combines with J gene TRBJ2-7; TRBD2 agrees at 7 bases. V dropped 6 bases and J dropped 0; count of bases not matched to a gene: 8. From germline, CDR1 is MNHNS and CDR2 SASEGT. The CDR3 covers 15 residues. The CDR3 is CASSRTSGSSYEQYF. For the CDR3, the DNA is TGTGCCAGCAGCCGGACTAGTGGAAGCTCCTACGAGCAGTACTTC.

V and J are TRBV7-3 and TRBJ1-1, with 7 bases lining up with TRBD1. The V segment lost 1 base and the J segment 10 bases; nucleotides outside the gene matches: 6. CDR1 and CDR2 (germline): SGHTA, FQGTGA. CDR3 length: 13 amino acids. CDR3 bases: TGTGCCAGCAGCTTAATGGCGGGACAGCCAGCTTTCTTT. Translating gives CASSLMAGQPAFF.

The V and J genes are TRBV7-9 and TRBJ2-1; the D gene is possibly TRBD2 (5 bases). V was trimmed by 6 bases and J by 6 bases, leaving 15 bases between them. From germline, CDR1 is SEHNR and CDR2 FQNEAQ (reference sequence). The CDR3 is 14 residues long. The CDR3 sequence is CASSEKLAFNEQFF. CDR3 sequence (DNA): TGTGCCAGCAGTGAAAAGCTAGCTTTCAATGAGCAGTTCTTC. Combining the CDR3 with reference TRBV7-9 and TRBJ2-1 gives the whole variable domain DTGVSQNPRHKITKRGQNVTFRCDPISEHNRLYWYRQTLGQGPEFLTYFQNEAQLEKSRLLSDRFSAERPKGSFSTLEIQRTEQGDSAMYLCASSEKLAFNEQFFGPGTRLTVL.

In its sample, this clone was seen a few times. The rearrangement joins TRBV5-1 to TRBJ2-7, with 13 bases lining up with TRBD2. The germline V gene has CDR1 SGHRS and CDR2 YFSETQ. This CDR3 region has 15 residues. Trimming at V came to 4 bases and at J to 6 bases, leaving 7 bases not matched to a gene. The CDR3 region is CASSLLAGGPREQYF. The CDR3, as DNA: TGCGCCAGCAGCCTACTAGCGGGAGGGCCTCGCGAGCAGTACTTC.

The chain employs TRBV6-1 and TRBJ2-5, with 9 nucleotides matching TRBD1. J was trimmed by 5 bases and V by 6 bases; bases with no gene match: 4. The CDR3 has 13 amino acids. Germline V lookup: CDR1 MNHNS, CDR2 SASEGT. The CDR3: CASRPTGGETQYF. CDR3 bases: TGTGCCAGCAGACCGACAGGGGGGGAGACCCAGTACTTC.

In DNA form, the CDR3 reads TGTGCCAGCAGCTTCGCGAGGGCTAGTTGGGGCAATGAGCAGTTCTTC. It translates to CASSFARASWGNEQFF. This sequence joins TRBV7-8 and TRBJ2-1, with a possible D match to TRBD2 (5 bases). V was clipped by 3 bases and J by 6 bases, with 18 bases between them. CDR3 length: 16 amino acids. The germline V gene has CDR1 SGHVS and CDR2 FQNEAQ.

This chain links TRBV5-1 with TRBJ1-2; D not certain. Per germline, CDR1 SGHRS and CDR2 YFSETQ. The CDR3 sequence is 14 residues long. Trimming shortened V by 4 bases and J by 4 bases, and 14 bases separated the two germline ends. CDR3 bases: TGCGCCAGCAGCCGAGACCTAACTGTCTATGGCTACACCTTC. Amino acids: CASSRDLTVYGYTF.